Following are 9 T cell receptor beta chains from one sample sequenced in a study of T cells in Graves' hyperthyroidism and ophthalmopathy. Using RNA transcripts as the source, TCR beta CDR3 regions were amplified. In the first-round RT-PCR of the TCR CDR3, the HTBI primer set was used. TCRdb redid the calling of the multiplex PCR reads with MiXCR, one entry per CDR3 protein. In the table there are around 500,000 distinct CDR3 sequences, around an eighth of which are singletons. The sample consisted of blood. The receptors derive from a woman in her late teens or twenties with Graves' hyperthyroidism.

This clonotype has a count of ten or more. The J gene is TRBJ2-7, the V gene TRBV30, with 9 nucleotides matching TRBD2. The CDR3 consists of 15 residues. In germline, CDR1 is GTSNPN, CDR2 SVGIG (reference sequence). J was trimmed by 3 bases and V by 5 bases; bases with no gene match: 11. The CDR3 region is CAWGPRMTSGYEQYF. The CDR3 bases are TGTGCCTGGGGGCCCCGCATGACTAGCGGCTACGAGCAGTACTTC.

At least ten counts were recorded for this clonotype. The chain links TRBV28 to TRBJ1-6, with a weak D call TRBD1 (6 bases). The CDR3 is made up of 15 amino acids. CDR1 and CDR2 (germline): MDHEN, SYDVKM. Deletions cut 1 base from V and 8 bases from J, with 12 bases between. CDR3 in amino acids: CASSLSPRGDSPLHF. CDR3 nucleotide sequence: TGTGCCAGCAGTTTATCCCCCAGGGGTGATTCACCCCTCCACTTT. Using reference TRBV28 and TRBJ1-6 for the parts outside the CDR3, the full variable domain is DVKVTQSSRYLVKRTGEKVFLECVQDMDHENMFWYRQDPGLGLRLIYFSYDVKMKEKGDIPEGYSVSREKKERFSLILESASTNQTSMYLCASSLSPRGDSPLHFGNGTRLTVT.

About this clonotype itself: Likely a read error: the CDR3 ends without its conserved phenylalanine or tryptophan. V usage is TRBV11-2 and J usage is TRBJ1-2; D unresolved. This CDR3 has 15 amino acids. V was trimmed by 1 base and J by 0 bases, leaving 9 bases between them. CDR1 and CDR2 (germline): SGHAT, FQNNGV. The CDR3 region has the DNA TGTGCCAGCAGCTTAGGTCCCTCAGCTAACTATGGCTACACCCTC. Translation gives CASSLGPSANYGYTL.

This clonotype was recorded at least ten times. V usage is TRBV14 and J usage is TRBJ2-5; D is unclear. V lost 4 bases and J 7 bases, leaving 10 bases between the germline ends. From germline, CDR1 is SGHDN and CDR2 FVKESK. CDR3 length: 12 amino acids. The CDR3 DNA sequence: TGTGCCAGCAGCCGGGCCAGAGGGACCCAGTACTTC. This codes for CASSRARGTQYF.

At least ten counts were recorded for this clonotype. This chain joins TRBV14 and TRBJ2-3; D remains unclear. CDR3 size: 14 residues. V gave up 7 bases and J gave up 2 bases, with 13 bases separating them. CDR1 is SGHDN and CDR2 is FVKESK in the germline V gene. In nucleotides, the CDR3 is TGTGCCAGCAACAACGACCTGTACACAGATACGCAGTATTTT. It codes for CASNNDLYTDTQYF.

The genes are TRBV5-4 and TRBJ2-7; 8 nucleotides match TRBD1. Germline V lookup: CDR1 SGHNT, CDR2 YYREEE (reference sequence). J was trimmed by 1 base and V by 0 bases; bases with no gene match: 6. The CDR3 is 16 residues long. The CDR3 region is CASSLGDTGGSYEQYF. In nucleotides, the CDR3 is TGTGCCAGCAGCTTGGGGGACACAGGGGGGTCCTACGAGCAGTACTTC. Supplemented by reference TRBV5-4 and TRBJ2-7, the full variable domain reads ETGVTQSPTHLIKTRGQQVTLRCSSQSGHNTVSWYQQALGQGPQFIFQYYREEENGRGNFPPRFSGLQFPNYSSELNVNALELDDSALYLCASSLGDTGGSYEQYFGPGTRLTVT.

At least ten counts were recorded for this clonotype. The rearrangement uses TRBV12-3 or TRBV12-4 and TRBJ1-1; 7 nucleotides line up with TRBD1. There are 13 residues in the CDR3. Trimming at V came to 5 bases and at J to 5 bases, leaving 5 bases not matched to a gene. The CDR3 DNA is TGTGCCAGCAGTCCGACAGGGTGGACTGAAGCTTTCTTT. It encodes CASSPTGWTEAFF.

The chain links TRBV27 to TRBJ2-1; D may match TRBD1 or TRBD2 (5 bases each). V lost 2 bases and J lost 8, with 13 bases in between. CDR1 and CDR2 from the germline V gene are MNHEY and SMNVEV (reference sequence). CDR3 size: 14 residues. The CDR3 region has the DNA TGTGCCAGCAGTTTAGGGACGACTCCCTATGAGCAGTTCTTC. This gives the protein CASSLGTTPYEQFF.

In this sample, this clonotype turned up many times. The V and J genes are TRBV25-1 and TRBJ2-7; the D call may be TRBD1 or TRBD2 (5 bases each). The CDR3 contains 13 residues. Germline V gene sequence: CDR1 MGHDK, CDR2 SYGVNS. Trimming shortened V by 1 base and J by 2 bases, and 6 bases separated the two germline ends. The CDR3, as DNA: TGTGCCAGCAGTGAATGGGGGACCTACGAGCAGTACGTC. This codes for CASSEWGTYEQYV.